A selection of T cell receptor beta chains follows, all from one sample in a study of identical twins. TCRdb called the 5' RACE reads again in MiXCR, with one record for every CDR3 protein. Of some 200,000 distinct CDR3 sequences in the sample, roughly 7.5% were seen once. These same records also appear under a second study, on yellow fever vaccine responses in identical twins.

Sequenced sample: memory (CD45RO+) T cells sorted from blood. Receptor source: a woman younger than 35 in good health. Each CDR3 is given with its conserved first and last residue. The order of the fields is D gene, J gene, clone size, V gene, CDR3 DNA, CDR3 protein. The D gene is left open where the match is weak. For some rows the clone size is stated as once, few or many, or as a class when expanded; others skip it.

>TRBD2|TRBJ2-2|-|TRBV20-1
TGCAGTGCTAGAAATAGCGGGAGGGATACCGGGGAGCTGTTTTTT
CSARNSGRDTGELFF
>TRBD1|TRBJ2-5|-|TRBV6-2/TRBV6-3
TGTGCCAGCAGTTATTCTCCGGACAGGAGTGAGACCCAGTACTTC
CASSYSPDRSETQYF
>-|TRBJ2-7|-|TRBV20-1
TGCAGTGCTAACCATGGGACAACCTGGGAGCAGTACTTC
CSANHGTTWEQYF
>-|TRBJ2-5|few|TRBV5-1
TGCGCCAGCAGCTCGACGCCTGGACGACTAGAGACCCAGTACTTC
CASSSTPGRLETQYF
>TRBD1|TRBJ2-5|many|TRBV5-1
TGCGCCAGCAGCTTGGTTGGGACAGAAGAGACCCAGTACTTC
CASSLVGTEETQYF
>-|TRBJ2-7|few|TRBV7-2
TGTGCCAGCAGCTTAAAGACAACCTACGAGCAGTACTTC
CASSLKTTYEQYF
>-|TRBJ2-1|many|TRBV7-9
TGTGCCAGCAGCTTAGGTGTTAGCGGCAATGAGCAGTTCTTC
CASSLGVSGNEQFF
>TRBD1|TRBJ2-7|many|TRBV5-1
TGCGCCAGCAGCTTGGACGGGACAGGGTATTACGAGCAGTACTTC
CASSLDGTGYYEQYF
>TRBD1|TRBJ1-4|many|TRBV29-1
TGCAGCGTATCACAGGGGGCTAATGAAAAACTGTTTTTT
CSVSQGANEKLFF
>-|TRBJ2-3|few|TRBV6-5
TGTGCCAGCAGTTACTCGATCGGGGCAGCTGGGACGCAGTATTTT
CASSYSIGAAGTQYF
>TRBD2|TRBJ2-7|many|TRBV20-1
TGCAGTGCTCCCGGGACTAGCGACTCTTCTGAGCAGTACTTC
CSAPGTSDSSEQYF
>TRBD2|TRBJ2-2|-|TRBV7-6
TGTGCCAGCAGCCCTAGCGGGGCGGGCACCGGGGAGCTGTTTTTT
CASSPSGAGTGELFF
>-|TRBJ2-1|many|TRBV12-3/TRBV12-4
TGTGCCAGCAGCTCCCTAGCGCCCTACTACAATGAGCAGTTCTTC
CASSSLAPYYNEQFF
>TRBD2|TRBJ2-3|many|TRBV20-1
TGCAGTGCTGATAGCGGGAGAGAGTCAGATACGCAGTATTTT
CSADSGRESDTQYF
>TRBD1|TRBJ2-5|few|TRBV7-9
TGTGCCAGCAGCCCACCGGGACAGGGTACCGCGACCCAGTACTTC
CASSPPGQGTATQYF
>-|TRBJ2-3|few|TRBV18
TGTGCCAGCTCACCACTGCCTTGGGCAGATACGCAGTATTTT
CASSPLPWADTQYF
>-|TRBJ2-7|-|TRBV20-1
TGCAGTGCCAGTTGGGGAACCTACGAGCAGTACTTC
CSASWGTYEQYF
>-|TRBJ2-7|few|TRBV7-2
TGTGCCAGCAGCTTAGCAATTTCGTCCGGGATGGACGAGCAGTACTTC
CASSLAISSGMDEQYF
>-|TRBJ2-1|-|TRBV15
TGTGCCACCAGCAGAGATAGGGACGTCTCTGAGCAGTTCTTC
CATSRDRDVSEQFF
>-|TRBJ1-2|-|TRBV20-1
TGCAGTGCTAGGAAGCGGAAAGTCCCCTCTAACTATGGCTACACCTTC
CSARKRKVPSNYGYTF
>TRBD2|TRBJ2-5|many|TRBV29-1
TGCAGCGTTGAAATCTGGCGGGGGGGACGAGAGACCCAGTACTTC
CSVEIWRGGRETQYF
>TRBD2|TRBJ2-7|-|TRBV19
TGTGCCAGTAGTCATAGCGGGAGAGCGCGAAGGGCCGAGCAGTACTTC
CASSHSGRARRAEQYF
>-|TRBJ2-5|many|TRBV12-3/TRBV12-4
TGTGCCAGCAGTTCAGAAGCGTGGGGGACCCAGTACTTC
CASSSEAWGTQYF